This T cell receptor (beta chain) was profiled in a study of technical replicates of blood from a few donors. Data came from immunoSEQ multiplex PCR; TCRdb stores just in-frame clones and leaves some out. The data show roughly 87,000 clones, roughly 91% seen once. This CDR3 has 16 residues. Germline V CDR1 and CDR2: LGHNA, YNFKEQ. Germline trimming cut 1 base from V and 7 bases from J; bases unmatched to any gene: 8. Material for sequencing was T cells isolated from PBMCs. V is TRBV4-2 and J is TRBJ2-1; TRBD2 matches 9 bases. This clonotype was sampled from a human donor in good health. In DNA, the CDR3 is TGTGCCAGCAGCCAAGTAGGGTGGCTAGCGGGGAATGAGCAGTTCTTC. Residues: CASSQVGWLAGNEQFF.